A single sample is the source of the 20 T cell receptor beta chains below, sequenced in a study of T-cell reconstitution after alpha-beta-depleted transplantation in children. The library targeted TCRbeta and was prepared with unique molecular identifiers. TCRdb reanalysed the PCR reads using MiXCR and keeps one entry per CDR3 protein. The profile shows about 460,000 distinct CDR3 sequences, approximately 10% of them singletons. This specimen consisted of PBMCs, mostly from graft donor cells, obtained 180 days after TCRalphabeta/CD19-depleted stem cell transplant. Receptors originate from a female patient aged 2 to 10 who had a stem cell transplant for aplastic anemia, so the T cells may come from the graft donor.

This clonotype was counted between two and nine times. The CDR3 spells CASSLSAGNYEQYV. The CDR3 DNA reads as TGTGCCAGCAGCTTATCGGCGGGAAACTACGAGCAGTACGTC. The rearrangement uses TRBV7-2 and TRBJ2-7; a weak D match, TRBD2 (6 bases). Germline CDR1 reads SGHTA; CDR2 reads FQGNSA. The CDR3 spans 14 residues. The V and J ends lost 2 bases and 3 bases respectively, with 11 bases between them.

The CDR3 coding sequence is TGTGCCATCAGTGAATCAGGGCCTGATAGCAATCAGCCCCAGCATTTT. This sequence encodes CAISESGPDSNQPQHF. The chain couples TRBV10-3 to TRBJ1-5; a possible D gene is TRBD1 (5 bases). The germline CDR1 and CDR2 sequences are ENHRY and SYGVKD. CDR3 length: 16 residues. V lost 3 bases to trimming and J lost 0 bases, with 12 bases between them.

This clonotype has more than one count but fewer than ten. The rearrangement links TRBV7-8 to TRBJ2-5; TRBD2 matches 10 bases. The CDR3 is made up of 15 amino acids. V lost 6 bases to trimming and J lost 4 bases; unmatched junction nucleotides: 8. Germline assignment: CDR1 SGHVS and CDR2 FQNEAQ. The CDR3 is CASRILSGRSETQYF. CDR3 nucleotides: TGTGCCAGCAGGATACTTAGCGGGAGGTCAGAGACCCAGTACTTC.

This clonotype has more than one count but fewer than ten. The chain recombines TRBV7-9 with TRBJ1-2; 7 bases align to TRBD1. CDR3 length: 14 residues. V lost 3 bases to trimming and J lost 3 bases; unmatched junction nucleotides: 4. Germline loops: CDR1 SEHNR, CDR2 FQNEAQ (reference sequence). The DNA of the CDR3 is TGTGCCAGCAGCTTGGGACAGACTGACTATGGCTACACCTTC. This codes for CASSLGQTDYGYTF.

This clonotype was recorded at least ten times. This chain connects TRBV29-1 to TRBJ1-3; D ambiguous. V lost 2 bases and J 0 bases, leaving 5 bases between the germline ends. There are 13 residues in the CDR3. The germline V gene has CDR1 SQVTM and CDR2 ANQGSEA. The CDR3 DNA reads as TGCAGCGTTGAATCAGACTCTGGAAACACCATATATTTT. Translated, it gives CSVESDSGNTIYF.

CDR3 nucleotide sequence: TGTGCCAGCACCGGCGGGGCGGGCCTGAGCACAGATACGCAGTATTTT. The encoded protein is CASTGGAGLSTDTQYF. This chain links TRBV7-9 with TRBJ2-3, with a weak D call TRBD2 (6 bases). CDR1 is SEHNR and CDR2 is FQNEAQ in the germline V gene (reference sequence). Trimming removed 7 bases from V and 0 bases from J, with 17 bases in between. The CDR3 length is 16 residues.

The J gene is TRBJ2-3, the V gene TRBV20-1; D might be TRBD1 (7 bases). Trimming removed 0 bases from V and 4 bases from J, with 14 bases in between. Germline loops: CDR1 DFQATT, CDR2 SNEGSKA (reference sequence). This CDR3 is 15 amino acids long. The DNA for the CDR3 is TGCAGTGCTAGAGATAACGGCAGGGGGGCAGATACGCAGTATTTT. Protein: CSARDNGRGADTQYF.

The V and J genes are TRBV7-9 and TRBJ2-1; D may correspond to TRBD1 or TRBD2 (5 bases each). The V gene's germline CDR1 is SEHNR and CDR2 FQNEAQ (reference sequence). The CDR3 has 13 amino acids. V was trimmed by 5 bases and J by 13 bases, leaving 18 bases between them. The CDR3 spells CASSTHGDGTQFF. The CDR3 DNA sequence: TGTGCCAGCAGCACCCATGGGGACGGAACTCAGTTCTTC. The whole variable domain, filled in from reference TRBV7-9 and TRBJ2-1, reads DTGVSQNPRHKITKRGQNVTFRCDPISEHNRLYWYRQTLGQGPEFLTYFQNEAQLEKSRLLSDRFSAERPKGSFSTLEIQRTEQGDSAMYLCASSTHGDGTQFFGPGTRLTVL.

V usage is TRBV28 and J usage is TRBJ2-1; 7 bases align to TRBD2. CDR1 is MDHEN and CDR2 is SYDVKM in the germline V gene. J was trimmed by 2 bases and V by 1 base; bases with no gene match: 5. The CDR3 totals 16 residues. CDR3: CASSLSASGTYNEQFF. The CDR3 bases are TGTGCCAGCAGTTTATCGGCTAGCGGAACCTACAATGAGCAGTTCTTC.

This clonotype appeared a few times. The chain joins TRBV28 to TRBJ1-5, with 11 bases fitting TRBD1. This CDR3 comprises 17 residues. Germline V gives CDR1 MDHEN, CDR2 SYDVKM. The J segment lost 1 base and the V segment lost 2 bases, leaving 4 bases of the junction unmatched. The CDR3 DNA reads TGTGCCAGCAGTTTAATGGACAGGGGGCTGAGCAATCAGCCCCAGCATTTT. Its translation is CASSLMDRGLSNQPQHF.

This chain connects TRBV7-3 to TRBJ2-2; 10 nucleotides align to TRBD2. CDR1 and CDR2 from the germline V gene are SGHTA and FQGTGA. Trimming at V came to 5 bases and at J to 4 bases, leaving 13 bases not matched to a gene. This CDR3 is 18 amino acids long. CDR3 protein: CASSPVLAGAFGTGELFF. For the CDR3, the DNA is TGTGCCAGCAGCCCGGTCCTAGCGGGAGCGTTTGGCACCGGGGAGCTGTTTTTT. The full variable domain, with the rest looked up from reference TRBV7-3 and TRBJ2-2, is GAGVSQTPSNKVTEKGKYVELRCDPISGHTALYWYRQSLGQGPEFLIYFQGTGAADDSGLPNDRFFAVRPEGSVSTLKIQRTERGDSAVYLCASSPVLAGAFGTGELFFGEGSRLTVL.

The chain has TRBV3-1 and TRBJ1-2, with 8 positions matching TRBD1. V dropped 4 bases and J dropped 5; count of bases not matched to a gene: 6. The CDR3 is made up of 14 amino acids. Germline V gene data show CDR1 as LGHDT and CDR2 as YNNKEL (reference sequence). The CDR3 loop is CASSRADRDYGYTF. For the CDR3, the DNA is TGTGCCAGCAGCCGAGCGGACAGGGATTATGGCTACACCTTC.

In this sample, this clonotype turned up many times. This chain uses TRBV12-3 or TRBV12-4 with TRBJ1-5; weak D call: TRBD1 (5 bases). CDR3 length equals 13 residues. Trimming cost V 5 bases and J 4 bases, with 9 bases left between them. CDR3 sequence (DNA): TGTGCCAGCAGTCATCCAGGGAATCAGCCCCAGCATTTT. Translation gives CASSHPGNQPQHF.

The sample holds a few counts of this clonotype. The CDR3: CASSLVLENYGYTF. DNA for the CDR3: TGTGCCAGCAGCTTAGTCCTAGAAAACTATGGCTACACCTTC. J is TRBJ1-2 and V is TRBV7-8; D gene unclear. CDR1 is SGHVS and CDR2 is FQNEAQ in the germline V gene. The CDR3 loop spans 14 amino acids. V lost 1 base and J 2 bases, leaving 8 bases between the germline ends.

To note about this clonotype: A read error may be the cause here, since a much bigger clone is one base away. The chain combines TRBV23-1 with TRBJ2-3, with D perhaps given as TRBD1 or TRBD2 (5 bases each). TRBV23-1 is an open reading frame, and its role is uncertain. This CDR3 is built from 21 residues. This CDR3 is CASSQSAPGPNAPSSTDMQYF. The CDR3 DNA sequence: TGCGCCAGCAGTCAATCTGCACCGGGACCGAACGCACCTAGTAGCACAGATATGCAGTATTTT.

This clonotype was counted only a few times. For the CDR3, the DNA is TGTGCCAGCAGGAGGTGGGGACTAGGTAGTGATGAGCAGTTCTTC. Encoded protein: CASRRWGLGSDEQFF. The rearrangement joins TRBV7-9 to TRBJ2-1; 8 nucleotides line up with TRBD2. Germline loops: CDR1 SEHNR, CDR2 FQNEAQ (reference sequence). The V gene end was trimmed by 6 bases and the J gene end by 8 bases; junction bases not matched to a gene: 12. This CDR3 is built from 15 residues.

This clonotype appeared a few times. The chain links TRBV7-9 to TRBJ1-2, with D uncertain. The CDR3 has 16 residues. Trimming pared 5 bases from V and 0 bases from J, leaving 16 bases between. The germline gives CDR1 SEHNR, CDR2 FQNEAQ (reference sequence). The CDR3 DNA sequence: TGTGCCAGCAGCACCACCGACATCCTTTCTAACTATGGCTACACCTTC. It yields the protein CASSTTDILSNYGYTF.

A few counts support this clonotype. The chain recombines TRBV6-1 with TRBJ2-5; a possible D gene is TRBD1 (5 bases). Germline lookup yields CDR1 MNHNS and CDR2 SASEGT. Deletions cut 7 bases from V and 5 bases from J, with 17 bases between. The CDR3 is 14 residues long. CDR3 nucleotide sequence: TGTGCCAGCACCCAGGGATCAGCCGAGGAGACCCAGTACTTC. It yields the protein CASTQGSAEETQYF.

The sample holds a few counts of this clonotype. The J gene is TRBJ2-5, the V gene TRBV29-1, with D perhaps TRBD1 or TRBD2 (5 bases each). This CDR3 has 14 amino acids. V lost 4 bases, J lost 5 bases, and 17 bases lay in between. Germline V gives CDR1 SQVTM, CDR2 ANQGSEA. The CDR3 region is CSVGRIRGGETQYF. The DNA of the CDR3 is TGCAGCGTTGGAAGGATCCGGGGCGGGGAGACCCAGTACTTC.

For this clonotype: A much larger clone is a single base away; this may be a read error. The chain combines TRBV9 with TRBJ2-7, with a weak D call TRBD2 (6 bases). The CDR3 sequence is 14 residues long. The germline V gene encodes CDR1 SGDLS and CDR2 YYNGEE. V dropped 2 bases and J dropped 6 bases, with 15 bases sitting between them. The CDR3 region has the DNA TGTGCCAGCAGCGTTGAGGCGGGGTTTGGCGAGCAGTACTTC. This translates into CASSVEAGFGEQYF.